The entry below gives a single T cell receptor (beta chain) sequence along with its context. Sequencing of TCR-alpha and TCR-beta chains was unpaired. TCRdb's copy holds only in-frame clones and misses some; the assay was immunoSEQ multiplex PCR. The sample includes tens of thousands of clones, roughly 90% of them seen just once. This entry comes from a study of T cells in tuberculosis. Study-level background: T cells were selected with CD1B tetramers loaded with glucose monomycolate.

After thawing and overnight rest, PBMC were stained with GMM-loaded CD1B tetramer, viability dye and anti-CD3 for sorting. The CD1B tetramers carried C32 glucose monomycolate purified from Rhodococcus equi. From each donor, about 92,000 tetramer-negative cells were sorted. This CDR3 comprises 15 residues. Germline assignment: CDR1 KGHSH and CDR2 LQKENI. V gave up 2 bases and J gave up 3 bases, with 13 bases separating them. Sequenced sample: CD1b-GMM tetramer-negative cells sorted from PBMCs. The V call is TRBV18, the J call TRBJ1-2; D is uncertain. The sequence derives from an adult woman with latent tuberculosis. The CDR3 here is CASSPSQVVYYGYTF. In DNA, the CDR3 is TGTGCCAGCTCACCATCCCAGGTGGTTTACTATGGCTACACCTTC.